These 20 T cell receptor beta chains share one sample of origin, sequenced in a study of blood T cell repertoires in COVID-19. Assay: immunoSEQ multiplex PCR; the TCRdb copy retains only in-frame clones and omits some. Among approximately 250,000 clones listed, roughly 91% were seen once. Sample: PBMCs or T cells enriched from blood (not recorded which). These receptors originate from a woman in her sixties or seventies in a cohort exposed to, infected with or recovered from COVID-19 (not recorded which).

The chain has TRBV21-1 and TRBJ2-7; the DNA was not compared with TRBD2, the D call given in the table. TRBV21-1 is noted as a pseudogene. The CDR3 has 16 amino acids. The DNA for the CDR3 is TGTGCCAGCAGCAAAGACTTCCGGGAGGGCCACGACGAGCAGTACTTC. Encoded protein: CASSKDFREGHDEQYF.

J is TRBJ2-5 and V is TRBV29-1; no clear D. The CDR3 totals 15 residues. Germline V lookup: CDR1 SQVTM, CDR2 ANQGSEA. V gave up 7 bases and J gave up 4 bases, with 22 bases separating them. The CDR3: CSASRPAAYRETQYF. CDR3 bases: TGCAGCGCATCTCGACCCGCAGCGTACCGAGAGACCCAGTACTTC.

The chain combines TRBV18 with TRBJ2-1; 12 positions agree with TRBD1. The V and J ends lost 3 bases and 7 bases, in that order; junction bases with no gene match: 4. The germline V gene has CDR1 KGHSH and CDR2 LQKENI. The CDR3 has 15 amino acids. CDR3 bases: TGTGCCAGCTCACCGGGACAGGGGGCAGGAAATGAGCAGTTCTTC. Residues: CASSPGQGAGNEQFF. Complete variable domain (other parts from reference TRBV18 and TRBJ2-1): NAGVMQNPRHLVRRRGQEARLRCSPMKGHSHVYWYRQLPEEGLKFMVYLQKENIIDESGMPKERFSAEFPKEGPSILRIQQVVRGDSAAYFCASSPGQGAGNEQFFGPGTRLTVL.

The V gene is TRBV9, the J gene TRBJ2-2, with unresolved D. V was trimmed by 0 bases and J by 0 bases, leaving 6 bases between them. This CDR3 has 15 amino acids. CDR1 SGDLS and CDR2 YYNGEE come from the germline V gene. The CDR3 reads CASSVVSANTGELFF. The CDR3 region has the DNA TGTGCCAGCAGCGTAGTATCGGCGAACACCGGGGAGCTGTTTTTT.

The chain joins TRBV7-6 to TRBJ2-5; 11 bases are a match to TRBD1. The CDR3 is 14 amino acids. Trimming took 5 bases from V and 5 from J; bases not matched to a gene: 4. Germline loops: CDR1 SGHVS, CDR2 FNYEAQ. The CDR3, as DNA: TGTGCCAGCAGCGCAGGGACAGGGGGTGAGACCCAGTACTTC. It is translated as CASSAGTGGETQYF.

V and J are TRBV5-1 and TRBJ1-1, with D hard to call. The CDR3 sequence is 14 residues long. The V end lost 0 bases, the J end lost 0 bases, and 6 bases lay between the germline ends. Per the germline V gene, CDR1 is SGHRS and CDR2 is YFSETQ. The CDR3: CASSLGTVNTEAFF. The DNA of the CDR3 is TGCGCCAGCAGCTTGGGCACGGTGAACACTGAAGCTTTCTTT.

Notes on this clone: Other DNA sequences from this sample encode an identical CDR3 as well. The chain carries TRBV29-1 and TRBJ2-2; possible D gene TRBD2, 6 bases. Germline V gene sequence: CDR1 SQVTM, CDR2 ANQGSEA. The CDR3 runs 13 residues. The V and J ends lost 4 bases and 7 bases respectively, with 13 bases between them. CDR3 loop: CSVGALGSGELFF. As DNA, the CDR3 is TGCAGCGTTGGAGCTCTCGGGAGCGGGGAGCTGTTTTTT.

The rearrangement joins TRBV28 to TRBJ1-6; unclear D gene. Germline CDR1 is MDHEN and CDR2 is SYDVKM. The CDR3 contains 16 residues. Trimming left V 1 base short and J 0 bases short, with 7 bases between. The CDR3 DNA is TGTGCCAGCAGTTTATTCGGGAGCTCCTATAATTCACCCCTCCACTTT. Its protein product is CASSLFGSSYNSPLHF.

This CDR3 reads CASGSGHPDHF. The CDR3 DNA sequence: TGTGCCAGCGGTTCCGGACACCCAGATCACTTT. The rearrangement links TRBV6-5 to TRBJ1-6, with D possibly being TRBD1 (5 bases). The CDR3 is 11 amino acids. Germline V gene data show CDR1 as MNHEY and CDR2 as SVGAGI. V shed 8 bases and J shed 19 bases, with 18 bases lying between them.

This sequence joins TRBV28 and TRBJ2-2, with 9 bases lining up with TRBD2. CDR1 and CDR2 (germline): MDHEN, SYDVKM. This CDR3 is built from 19 residues. Trimming cost V 5 bases and J 2 bases; bases outside gene matches: 15. CDR3 sequence: CASSSPRGSGSPNTGELFF. In nucleotides, the CDR3 is TGTGCCAGCAGTAGCCCTCGGGGTAGCGGGAGTCCCAACACCGGGGAGCTGTTTTTT.

The rearrangement links TRBV16 to TRBJ1-2, with D unresolved. The germline V gene encodes CDR1 KGHSY and CDR2 FQNENV. With 5 bases removed from V and 4 bases from J, the gap between germline ends came to 8 bases. There are 12 residues in the CDR3. The CDR3 DNA reads as TGTGCCAGCAGCTTCAAGAGCTATGGCTACACCTTC. Protein product: CASSFKSYGYTF.

The chain employs TRBV7-2 and TRBJ2-4; 7 bases are shared with TRBD2. From germline, CDR1 is SGHTA and CDR2 FQGNSA. The CDR3 has 14 amino acids. The trim removed 1 base at V and 6 bases at J, leaving 3 bases unmatched. CDR3 region: CASSLGGGGNIQYF. CDR3 coding DNA: TGTGCCAGCAGCTTAGGTGGGGGGGGAAACATTCAGTACTTC.

This clone was detected once. The V and J genes are TRBV29-1 and TRBJ2-5; D is possibly TRBD2 (5 bases). The length of the CDR3 is 13 residues. V was pared by 2 bases and J by 2 bases, with 9 bases between. Germline assignment: CDR1 SQVTM and CDR2 ANQGSEA. The CDR3 sequence: CSVEWQRQETQYF. CDR3 DNA sequence: TGCAGCGTTGAATGGCAGCGGCAAGAGACCCAGTACTTC.

This clone was seen only a few times. V and J are TRBV10-1 and TRBJ2-1, with D possibly matching TRBD1 (7 bases). The germline V gene encodes CDR1 WNHNN and CDR2 SYGVQD (reference sequence). V lost 0 bases and J 6 bases, leaving 15 bases between the germline ends. The length of the CDR3 is 16 residues. The CDR3 is CASSESGRGVTNEQFF. DNA of the CDR3: TGCGCCAGCAGTGAGTCGGGCAGGGGGGTTACCAATGAGCAGTTCTTC.

The chain recombines TRBV11-1 with TRBJ2-1, with 9 bases aligning to TRBD1. The CDR3 length is 14 residues. CDR1 and CDR2 from the germline V gene are SGHAT and FQDESV (reference sequence). The ends lost 4 bases at V and 6 bases at J; junction bases unmatched: 4. CDR3 residues: CASSSRGQGNEQFF. CDR3 in DNA: TGTGCCAGCAGCTCCCGGGGACAGGGCAATGAGCAGTTCTTC. Complete variable domain (other parts from reference TRBV11-1 and TRBJ2-1): EAEVAQSPRYKITEKSQAVAFWCDPISGHATLYWYRQILGQGPELLVQFQDESVVDDSQLPKDRFSAERLKGVDSTLKIQPAELGDSAMYLCASSSRGQGNEQFFGPGTRLTVL.

This clone occurred a few times. The V and J genes are TRBV7-9 and TRBJ1-2; 7 nucleotides agree with TRBD1. Per the germline V gene, CDR1 is SEHNR and CDR2 is FQNEAQ (reference sequence). J lost 4 bases, V lost 5 bases, and 7 bases had no gene match. The CDR3 is 14 amino acids. In nucleotides, the CDR3 is TGTGCCAGCAGCGGATGGGACAGCCCCTATGGCTACACCTTC. Protein product: CASSGWDSPYGYTF.

V usage is TRBV7-2 and J usage is TRBJ2-7; 10 bases map to TRBD2. Losses at the gene ends were 4 bases for V and 2 bases for J; bases not matched to a gene: 2. Germline V lookup: CDR1 SGHTA, CDR2 FQGNSA. The CDR3 consists of 14 residues. The DNA for the CDR3 is TGTGCCAGCAGCTCGACTAGCGGGCCCTACGAGCAGTACTTC. Its translation: CASSSTSGPYEQYF.

The chain recombines TRBV28 with TRBJ1-6; TRBD1 agrees at 7 bases. Per germline, CDR1 MDHEN and CDR2 SYDVKM. V dropped 7 bases and J dropped 6; count of bases not matched to a gene: 15. The CDR3 extends over 17 amino acids. In DNA form, the CDR3 reads TGTGCCAGCACCTTGGCGGGGACAGTAGGTTCTAATTCACCCCTCCACTTT. Encoded protein: CASTLAGTVGSNSPLHF.

This chain uses TRBV24-1 with TRBJ1-3; D is unresolved. The CDR3 totals 12 residues. The V and J ends lost 12 bases and 2 bases respectively, with 10 bases between them. Per germline, CDR1 KGHDR and CDR2 SFDVKD. The CDR3, as DNA: TGTGCCCGCCTAGGTACTGGAAACACCATATATTTT. This gives the protein CARLGTGNTIYF.

As for this clone: A junction boundary mismatches the germline segment, possibly from a read error. The chain is built from TRBV5-1 and TRBJ1-6; D uncertain. The length of the CDR3 is 12 residues. CDR1 and CDR2 (germline): SGHRS, YFSETQ. CDR3 in DNA: TGCGCCAGCAGCTCCGATAATTCACCCCTCCACTTT. Its translation is CASSSDNSPLHF.